Listed below are T cell receptor beta chains from one sample, sequenced in a study of beta chain features in type 1 diabetes. Produced via immunoSEQ multiplex PCR; TCRdb's table is partial and in-frame only. The sample has 600,000 to 700,000 clones, around an eighth seen once; the top ten hold roughly 0.12%. Sequenced input: naive CD4+ T cells from blood. These receptors all stem from a man aged 30-40 years with type 1 diabetes. Each CDR3 is given with its conserved first and last residue. The D gene is left open where the match is weak. Only part of the rows carry a size: once, few, many, or a class if the clone is expanded.

clone_size d_call j_call v_call cdr3_nt cdr3_aa
few TRBD2 TRBJ2-1 TRBV5-4 TGTGCCAGCAGCTCCAAGACTAGCGGGGGGACTGAGCAGTTCTTC CASSSKTSGGTEQFF
. . TRBJ1-1 TRBV5-6 TGTGCCAGCAGCTTGGTGTACGGGGGTACTATGAACACTGAAGCTTTCTTT CASSLVYGGTMNTEAFF
. . TRBJ1-1 TRBV12-5 TGTGCTAGTGGTTTAAGGACTGAAGCTTTCTTT CASGLRTEAFF
. TRBD1 TRBJ1-2 TRBV28 TGTGCCAGCAGAGCTGGGGACAGGGCCTATGGCTACACCTTC CASRAGDRAYGYTF
. TRBD1 TRBJ2-1 TRBV7-3 TGTGCCAGCAGCTTAATGCCCAGGGGGCCTAATGAGCAGTTCTTC CASSLMPRGPNEQFF
. . TRBJ1-4 TRBV19 TGTGCCAGTAGTATTGGATCAGGAACTAATGAAAAACTGTTTTTT CASSIGSGTNEKLFF
. . TRBJ1-2 TRBV19 TGTGCCAGTAATCCCCGACAGAGCTATGGCTACACCTTC CASNPRQSYGYTF
few . TRBJ2-7 TRBV28 TGTGCCAGCAGTTTTTCGTATCCGGAGGACTACGAGCAGTACTTC CASSFSYPEDYEQYF
few . TRBJ2-6 TRBV7-2 TGTGCCAGCAGCTCACCGGGACGTAGGATCTCTGGGGCCAACGTCCTGACTTTC CASSSPGRRISGANVLTF
. TRBD2 TRBJ2-1 TRBV9 TGTGCCAGCAGCGCTAGCGGGGGGCCGTACAATGAGCAGTTCTTC CASSASGGPYNEQFF
. . TRBJ2-2 TRBV16 TGTGCCAGCACCGGGACATCGAACACCGGGGAGCTGTTTTTT CASTGTSNTGELFF
. . TRBJ1-2 TRBV7-2 TGTGCCAGCAGTTTTACAGGAACGTATGGCTACACCTTC CASSFTGTYGYTF
few . TRBJ2-2 TRBV19 TGTGCCAGTAGTATAGGTAAAGAAGCCGGGGAGCTGTTTTTT CASSIGKEAGELFF
. . TRBJ1-2 TRBV7-8 TGTGCCAGCAGCTTAGAAGTCACAGGGAAAAGTTATGGCTACACCTTC CASSLEVTGKSYGYTF
few TRBD2 TRBJ2-6 TRBV9 TGTGCCAGCAGCGACCGGGACTATATCTCTGGGGCCAACGTCCTGACTTTC CASSDRDYISGANVLTF
. TRBD1 TRBJ1-2 TRBV19 TGTGCCAGTAGTAGGGACAGGGGCTTTCTGGCCGGCTACACCTTC CASSRDRGFLAGYTF
. . TRBJ2-2 TRBV7-2 TGTGCCAGCAGCTTAAGCTTAGGGGAGCTGTTTTTT CASSLSLGELFF
. . TRBJ1-1 TRBV7-2 TGTGCCAGCAGCCCTTCACCTACGACGGGAAACACTGAAGCTTTCTTT CASSPSPTTGNTEAFF
few TRBD1 TRBJ2-5 TRBV12-5 TGTGCTAGTGCCCTGGGGACAGGGGGCGCCGGGGGTCGAGAGACCCAGTACTTC CASALGTGGAGGRETQYF
. TRBD1 TRBJ1-4 TRBV4-3 TGCGCCAGCAGCCAAGAGACAGGGGCCCGTAATGAAAAACTGTTTTTT CASSQETGARNEKLFF
many . TRBJ1-6 TRBV7-9 TGTGCCAGCAGCCGGGAATCCCCCGGGTCACCCCTCCACTTT CASSRESPGSPLHF
. . TRBJ2-3 TRBV21-1 TGTGCCAGCAGCAAATCAAGGCGGGGGGCGGGAGATACGCAGTATTTT CASSKSRRGAGDTQYF
few . TRBJ2-2 TRBV7-2 TGTGCCAGCAGCTTAGCCGGCTCAGGGAACACCGGGGAGCTGTTTTTT CASSLAGSGNTGELFF
few . TRBJ1-3 TRBV30 TGTGCCTGGAGTGGGAGGGATGCTGGAAACACCATATATTTT CAWSGRDAGNTIYF
few . TRBJ2-1 TRBV6-6 TGTGCCAGCAGCCGCGGGGGCGTCTACAATGAGCAGTTCTTC CASSRGGVYNEQFF
few TRBD1 TRBJ1-6 TRBV7-6 TGTGCCAGCAGTCCTACCGGGACAGCGTCTAATTCACCCCTCCACTTT CASSPTGTASNSPLHF
few . TRBJ2-7 TRBV7-2 TGTGCCAGCAGCTTCGTTTTCTCCTACGAGCAGTACTTC CASSFVFSYEQYF
. TRBD1 TRBJ1-1 TRBV7-9 TGTGCCAGCAGCTTCGGCTCGGGACAGGGCGATACTGAAGCTTTCTTT CASSFGSGQGDTEAFF
few . TRBJ2-7 TRBV18 TGTGCCAGCTCCCCGCGGGATTTACCCAACGAGCAGTACTTC CASSPRDLPNEQYF
few . TRBJ1-2 TRBV9 TGTGCCAGCAGCACAAACCAGGGTGGCTACACCTTC CASSTNQGGYTF
. . TRBJ2-7 TRBV28 TGTGCCAGCACCCAATCGAGGGACGAGCAGTACTTC CASTQSRDEQYF
. TRBD2 TRBJ2-3 TRBV5-1 TGCGCCAGCAGCTTGGGGACTAGCGGGGTCACAGATACGCAGTATTTT CASSLGTSGVTDTQYF
. TRBD1 TRBJ2-7 TRBV5-1 TGCGCCAGCAGCAAGGGACAGGGGAGTTTAAGTTACGAGCAGTACTTC CASSKGQGSLSYEQYF
few . TRBJ1-6 TRBV6-5 TGTGCCAGCAGGCTGCGGACAGTATCTTCACCCCTCCACTTT CASRLRTVSSPLHF
. TRBD2 TRBJ2-1 TRBV7-8 TGTGCCAGCAGCTTATTGGGGACTAGCGGGTGGAGCTCCTACAATGAGCAGTTCTTC CASSLLGTSGWSSYNEQFF
. TRBD1 TRBJ1-5 TRBV30 TGTGCCTGGAGTACGGGGACAGGGGGACAGCCCCAGCATTTT CAWSTGTGGQPQHF
. . TRBJ1-6 TRBV7-6 TGTGCCAGCAGCCCACGGGTGTGGCAGGGAAGGAGCTCCTATAATTCACCCCTCCACTTT CASSPRVWQGRSSYNSPLHF
. . TRBJ1-2 TRBV11-2 TGTGCCAGCAGCTTAGGCTTGATCGGGGGCTACACCTTC CASSLGLIGGYTF
few . TRBJ1-2 TRBV2 TGTGCCAGCAGTGAAGTGTCCGCCCGCTACACCTTC CASSEVSARYTF
few . TRBJ2-1 TRBV15 TGTGCCACCAGAGAACAGGGAGAGCACAATGAGCAGTTCTTC CATREQGEHNEQFF
. . TRBJ1-4 TRBV2 TGTGCCAGCTCCAACATGGGCCTAGAGGATGAAAAACTGTTTTTT CASSNMGLEDEKLFF
few TRBD1 TRBJ2-5 TRBV6-5 TGTGCCAGCAGCCCCTCAGACAGGGGCCAGACCCAGTACTTC CASSPSDRGQTQYF
few TRBD1 TRBJ1-6 TRBV2 TGTGCCAGCAGAGGGGGGACAGAAAATTCACCCCTCCACTTT CASRGGTENSPLHF
few TRBD1 TRBJ1-6 TRBV9 TGTGCCAGCAGCGCAACCCTACCGGGACAGGGAGTTTCACCCCTCCACTTT CASSATLPGQGVSPLHF
few . TRBJ1-4 TRBV28 TGTGCCAGCAGTCCTTTTAATGAAAAACTGTTTTTT CASSPFNEKLFF
. . TRBJ2-7 TRBV6-6 TGTGCCAGCAGTTACGGATCGAACTCCTACGAGCAGTACTTC CASSYGSNSYEQYF
few . TRBJ1-5 TRBV30 TGTGCCTGGAGTGTACGGGGGCTTCAGCCCCAGCATTTT CAWSVRGLQPQHF
. . TRBJ2-7 TRBV30 TGTGCCTGGACATTCGGTCGGCGGCATGGGCAGTACTTC CAWTFGRRHGQYF
few . TRBJ1-3 TRBV10-3 TGTGCCATCAGTGGGGCAACCGGAAACACCATATATTTT CAISGATGNTIYF
. TRBD2 TRBJ2-3 TRBV6-5 TGTGCCAGCAGTTATAAGGGACTAGCGGCAGATACGCAGTATTTT CASSYKGLAADTQYF
. TRBD1 TRBJ1-2 TRBV15 TGTGCCACCAGCAGGGACAGGCAGAACTATGGCTACACCTTC CATSRDRQNYGYTF
few . TRBJ1-1 TRBV7-8 TGTGCCAGCAGCACTCAAACAGGGAGTAGTACTGAAGCTTTCTTT CASSTQTGSSTEAFF
. . TRBJ1-3 TRBV18 TGTGCCAGCTCCATCTGGGCGACGAGCTCTGGAAACACCATATATTTT CASSIWATSSGNTIYF
. . TRBJ2-7 TRBV29-1 TGCAGCGTTGAAGATAACTGGGACGGATCCTACGAGCAGTACTTC CSVEDNWDGSYEQYF
. TRBD1 TRBJ2-3 TRBV9 TGTGCCAGCAGCCCACGACAGGGTGGCACAGATACGCAGTATTTT CASSPRQGGTDTQYF
few TRBD1 TRBJ2-7 TRBV9 TGTGCCAGCAGCGTTGGACCGGGACAGGGGTCACGAACCTACGAGCAGTACTTC CASSVGPGQGSRTYEQYF
. TRBD2 TRBJ2-5 TRBV2 TGTGCCAGCTGTAGCGGGGGACAAGAGACCCAGTACTTC CASCSGGQETQYF